This TCR beta chain was sequenced for a study of shared clonotypes between healthy human individuals (dated by TCRdb to about 2020). As for the study more broadly: The cohort comprised two women and a few men aged 18 to 49 years. For each donor, three plates each were used for CD4 naive and CD4 memory, two plates were used for CD8 naive, and one plate was used for CD8 memory. To estimate repertoire size and how much clonotype sharing occurs between individuals, the study deeply sequenced the blood TCR repertoires of 4 to 6 healthy adults. To increase sequencing depth and limit assay-specific biases, TCR repertoire library preparation and sequencing were carried out by different laboratories using diverse techniques. Each donor's leukapheresis produced roughly between roughly 0.85 and 9 billion PBMCs.

The research as a whole found: Larger estimated clonotype richness was generally found for naive subsets than for memory subsets. Because the study included only a small number of donors, the genetic and exposure-history diversity represented was limited. Sampling was limited to blood, and TCR repertoires in tissue likely differ from TCR repertoires in blood. Even with the large sequencing depth, rarefaction of the sorted-subset datasets indicated that sequencing was incomplete. Pairwise subsampling indicated that sequencing depth was expected to affect the degree of clonotype sharing among donors. Compared with non-shared clonotypes, clonotypes shared by all four sorted-subset donors had higher generation probabilities. About 5% of naive CD4, around 3.6% of naive CD8, 2.3% of memory CD4, and 0.4% of memory CD8 clonotypes were shared across several donors.

Using the deep immunoSEQ assay, TCR CDR3 regions were amplified from genomic DNA by multiplex PCR. Extracted genomic DNA from each cell subset was spread evenly across all wells of several immunoSEQ 96-well plates, with each plate serving as a replicate. For sorted subsets, about 0.2 ug genomic DNA, equal to approximately 30,000 T cell genomes, was loaded into each replicate PCR. Purified libraries were quantified with a Qubit 3.0 fluorometer, sized on a Bioanalyzer 2100, and re-quantified with the KAPA Library Quantification kit. A separate single-read 150-cycle Illumina NextSeq 550 flow cell was used to sequence each immunoSEQ 96-well plate. The published analysis was carried out like this. Because the immunoSEQ output included only junctional sequences and no quality scores, the filtering could not be the same as the filtering used for full-length reads. To assign V/J genes and CDR3, sequences were annotated against IMGT germline references using PyIR, a Python wrapper for IgBLAST v1.9. Reads were filtered out if the reads had weak V/J assignments (E-value above 1e-6), no CDR3, stop codons, out-of-frame junctions, or ambiguous translated residues. V3J clonotypes were defined as sequences sharing the same inferred V gene, J gene, and CDR3 amino acid sequence. Percentage overlap between repertoires was computed as shared unique clonotypes divided by the size of the smaller repertoire. Three approaches were used to assess repertoire richness: RTK rarefaction, the Chao1 estimator, and Recon v2.1 estimates of unobserved clonotypes. Generation probabilities for all TCRbeta clonotypes obtained by the gDNA method from a handful of donors were computed using OLGA. Not all clones reach the TCRdb copy of this immuneACCESS table, which keeps in-frame sequences only. Checked studies attribute under half of the gap to unresolved V genes and leave the rest unexplained. V, J and clone size are those of that table, while D and trimming were read from the DNA. This sample lists some 2,000,000 clones; 95% were detected once. Roughly 0.13% of the sample is held by the ten biggest clonotypes.

Concerning this clone: Its recognized antigen is unknown. No much larger clone is present one base from it, and per-base qualities are unavailable.

The donors were healthy, HIV-negative adults with no recently reported acute infections or vaccinations. Only Caucasian adults living in Nashville, Tennessee, USA were represented among the donors. CD4+ T cells were enriched by magnetic negative selection, after which naive cells were positively selected on CD45RA and the negative fraction was taken as the memory subset. After blood collection by leukapheresis, PBMCs were isolated using Ficoll-Histopaque density gradient centrifugation and then cryopreserved in the vapor phase of liquid nitrogen. Analytical flow cytometry was used to check the purity and quantity of every magnetically sorted T cell population. From each sorted fraction, genomic DNA was isolated and quantified by UV absorbance on a Nanodrop 2000c. The germline V gene (reference sequence) sets CDR1 to GTSNPN and CDR2 to SVGIG. After removal of 3 bases from V and 6 bases from J, the junction retains 7 bases not matched to a gene. Its CDR3 holds 14 amino acids, cysteine through phenylalanine. The retained sequence is limited to the CDR3, 42 bases, with the frame set at the first base.

The source material was naive CD4+ T cells sorted from blood. The cell subset or site label corresponds to: CD45RA+ positively selected. The sequence was collected from a man younger than 35 in good health. The V and J segments used are TRBV30 and TRBJ2-2; TRBD1 lines up with 7 middle nucleotides. The nucleotide sequence is given as TGTGCCTGGAGGACAGGGCGTAATGCCGGGGAGCTGTTTTTT. This is translated as CAWRTGRNAGELFF. This CDR3, with the reference TRBV30 and TRBJ2-2 proteins standing in past its ends, gives the full variable domain SQTIHQWPATLVQPVGSPLSLECTVEGTSNPNLYWYRQAAGRGLQLLFYSVGIGQISSEVPQNLSASRPQDRQFILSSKKLLLSDSGFYLCAWRTGRNAGELFFGEGSRLTVL.